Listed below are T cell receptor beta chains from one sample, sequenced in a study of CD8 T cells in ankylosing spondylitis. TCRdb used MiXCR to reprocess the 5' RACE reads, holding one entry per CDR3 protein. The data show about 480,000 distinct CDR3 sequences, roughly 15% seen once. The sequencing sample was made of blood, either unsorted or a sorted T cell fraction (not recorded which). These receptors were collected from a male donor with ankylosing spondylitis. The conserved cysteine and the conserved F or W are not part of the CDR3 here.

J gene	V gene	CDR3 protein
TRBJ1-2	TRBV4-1	ASSQGQGVYGYT
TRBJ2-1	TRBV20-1	SAIVGRAGNEQF
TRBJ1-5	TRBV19	ASSIERDQPQH
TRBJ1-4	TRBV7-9	ASSFGGAGANEKLF
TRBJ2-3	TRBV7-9	ASSSLTTGLGADTQY
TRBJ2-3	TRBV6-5	ASSNRDRGTDTQY
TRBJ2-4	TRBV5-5	ASSPGWGADGTKNIQY
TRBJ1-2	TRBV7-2	ASSLWTDAYGYT
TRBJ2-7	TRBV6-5	ASSYGRASGGYEQY
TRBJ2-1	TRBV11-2	ASSLGFLGEVHNEQF
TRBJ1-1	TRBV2	ASSEFGPRVSNTEAF